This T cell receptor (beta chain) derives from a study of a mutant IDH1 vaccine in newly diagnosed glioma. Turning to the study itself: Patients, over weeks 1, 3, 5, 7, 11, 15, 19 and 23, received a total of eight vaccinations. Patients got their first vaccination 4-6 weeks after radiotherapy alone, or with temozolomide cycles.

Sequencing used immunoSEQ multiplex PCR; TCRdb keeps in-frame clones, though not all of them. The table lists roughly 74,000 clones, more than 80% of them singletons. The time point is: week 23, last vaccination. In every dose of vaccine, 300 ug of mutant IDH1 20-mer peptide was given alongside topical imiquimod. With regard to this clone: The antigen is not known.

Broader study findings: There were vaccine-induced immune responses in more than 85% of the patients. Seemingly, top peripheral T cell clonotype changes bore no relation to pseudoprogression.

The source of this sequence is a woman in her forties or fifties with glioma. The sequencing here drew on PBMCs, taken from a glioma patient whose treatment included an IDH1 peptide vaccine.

As DNA, the CDR3 is TGTGCCAGCAGTCTTGGACTAGCGGCCTACAATGAGCAGTTCTTC. It codes for CASSLGLAAYNEQFF. The chain couples TRBV6-5 to TRBJ2-1, with 10 bases lining up with TRBD2. Trimming at V came to 5 bases and at J to 2 bases, leaving 3 bases not matched to a gene. The CDR3 contains 15 residues. Germline CDR1 MNHEY, CDR2 SVGAGI.